Described below is a single T cell receptor beta chain sequence and its context. It lacks a known antigen. Base-call qualities are not available, and no considerably larger clone is one nucleotide away. The data are from a study of blood T cell repertoires in COVID-19 (dated by TCRdb to 2020 to 2021). Study-wide context: Samples covering the acute and convalescent phases of COVID-19 were provided by collaborators in the United States, Italy and Spain. The prospective study material was composed of cDNA or gDNA derived from T cells, B-cell-depleted T cells, or PBMCs. Deeply sampled blood TCRbeta repertoires from subjects exposed to, actively infected with, or recovered from COVID-19 were included in the dataset. The repertoires were released in a freely available public database intended as a resource for research on the immune response to SARS-CoV-2. The samples were drawn from the first 160 participants of the ongoing ImmuneRACE study and from 1,254 subjects provided by 6 global collaborators. The sample metadata nearly always contained a de-identified subject ID, COVID-19 status, age in years and sex. HLA class I and class II types, where available, came from metadata supplied by the sample provider rather than from assay-based typing. The research as a whole found: The quantity of clinical and demographic metadata differed by source and by participant and was supplied without curation.

TCRbeta CDR3 regions were amplified from genomic DNA using the immunoSEQ Assay, a bias-controlled multiplex PCR. As for how the authors treated the data: The number of nucleated cells in each sample was estimated from the amplification of reference gene primers within the assay. To quantify the absolute abundance of each unique TCRbeta CDR3 rearrangement, sequence reads were collapsed and filtered. For each sample, productive Simpson clonality was calculated as the square root of Simpson's diversity index over productive rearrangements. As stored in TCRdb, this immuneACCESS dataset retains in-frame rearrangements with V and J assigned. A fraction of the clones does not appear; measured against another copy, unresolved V genes explain less than half of the discrepancy, and the remainder lacks a known reason. For V, J and clone size, that table is used; D and trimming come from the DNA. The sample table records under 20,000 clones; 77% of these occur just once. The top ten clonotypes cover 16% of the sample.

At one collaborating source in Seattle, patients were enrolled during active infection and were followed longitudinally through the course of disease. Each collaborating institution followed its own protocols to collect whole blood in K2EDTA tubes. For TCRbeta analysis, collaborators shipped samples in one of three forms: frozen whole blood, isolated PBMCs, or DNA extracted from either of those sample types. The source of this sequence is a man between 65 and 85 years old with COVID-19, enrolled during active disease. Material: peripheral blood.

The nucleotide sequence is TGTGCCATCGCAGACAGGGGCAATCAGCCCCAGCATTTT. This codes for CAIADRGNQPQHF. The V gene is TRBV10-3 and the J gene is TRBJ1-5, with TRBD1 matching 7 junction bases. For CDR1 and CDR2, the germline V gene lists ENHRY and SYGVKD. CDR3 length: 13 amino acids, cysteine to phenylalanine. This entry keeps only the CDR3 DNA: 39 bases, framed from base 1. The junction shows trimming of 8 bases on V and 2 bases on J, and the gene matches do not reach 3 bases of it.